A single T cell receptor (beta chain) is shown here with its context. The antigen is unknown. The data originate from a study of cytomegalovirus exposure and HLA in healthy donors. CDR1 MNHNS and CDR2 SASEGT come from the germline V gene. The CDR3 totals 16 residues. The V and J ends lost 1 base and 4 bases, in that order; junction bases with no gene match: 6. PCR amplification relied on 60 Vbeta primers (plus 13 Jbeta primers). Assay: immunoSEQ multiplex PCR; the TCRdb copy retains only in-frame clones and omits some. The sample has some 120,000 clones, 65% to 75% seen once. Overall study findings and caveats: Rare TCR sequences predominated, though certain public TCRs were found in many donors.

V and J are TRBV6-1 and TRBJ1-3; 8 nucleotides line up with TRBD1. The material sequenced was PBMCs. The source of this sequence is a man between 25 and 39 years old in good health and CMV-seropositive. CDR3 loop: CASSEGGQVSGNTIYF. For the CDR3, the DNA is TGTGCCAGCAGTGAAGGGGGACAGGTTTCCGGAAACACCATATATTTT.